This record concerns one T cell receptor beta chain sequence. V was shortened by 3 bases and J by 2 bases, with 11 bases between the two germline ends. CDR3 size: 15 residues. Germline V CDR1 and CDR2: LNHNV, YYDKDF (reference sequence). The data were obtained in a study of beta chain features in type 1 diabetes. Expressed TCRB transcripts were sequenced, since all the RNA that had been isolated was reverse transcribed. The method was immunoSEQ multiplex PCR; TCRdb's version includes in-frame clones alone and lacks a portion of them. This sample has about 350,000 clones, with around 20% found just once.

This receptor was obtained from a young woman in good health. Sequenced input: naive CD4+ T cells from blood. The V call is TRBV15, the J call TRBJ2-1; a weak D match, TRBD1 (5 bases). The CDR3 here is CATSSGQGTYNEQFF. Written as DNA, the CDR3 is TGTGCCACCAGCAGTGGTCAGGGAACCTACAATGAGCAGTTCTTC.